The present TCR beta chain was sequenced within a study of blood T cell repertoires in COVID-19 (dated by TCRdb to between 2020 and 2021). Regarding the research as a whole: Collaborator samples came from the United States, Italy and Spain and covered acute and convalescent phases of COVID-19. The prospective study material was composed of cDNA or gDNA derived from T cells, B-cell-depleted T cells, or PBMCs. Subjects who had been exposed to COVID-19, were actively infected with it, or had recovered from it provided the deeply sampled blood TCRbeta repertoires that made up the dataset. The repertoires were made available in a free public database intended to serve as a resource for research on the immune response to SARS-CoV-2. Samples were obtained from the ongoing ImmuneRACE study (first 160 participants) and from 1,254 subjects provided by 6 global collaborators. Sample metadata almost always included a de-identified subject ID, COVID-19 status, age in years and sex. Where available, HLA class I and class II types were obtained from metadata supplied by the sample provider rather than from assay-based typing. Findings and caveats that apply to the study as a whole: Clinical and demographic metadata were provided uncurated, with the amount varying by source and participant.

Enrolling through a virtual design, the prospective study's participants ranged in age from about 18 to 89 years and lived across roughly 24 United States geographic areas. In the prospective study, cohorts were assigned on the basis of participant-reported clinical history obtained from a screening survey and a study questionnaire. Recovered participants in ImmuneRACE Cohort 3 were defined by two consecutive negative NP/OP PCR tests, clearance by a healthcare professional, or resolution of symptoms. In the prospective study, whole blood, serum and a nasopharyngeal or oropharyngeal swab were collected from each participant by mobile phlebotomists. Prospective study participants could optionally give additional blood draws and questionnaires over an approximately 2-month period. Before DNA extraction, prospective study blood samples were shipped either frozen or at room temperature. The immunoSEQ Assay, a bias-controlled multiplex PCR, was used to amplify TCRbeta CDR3 regions from genomic DNA. The authors' analysis ran thus. The number of nucleated cells in each sample was estimated by amplification of reference gene primers within the assay. To quantify the absolute abundance of each unique TCRbeta CDR3 rearrangement, sequence reads were collapsed and filtered. For each sample, productive Simpson clonality was calculated as the square root of Simpson's diversity index across productive rearrangements. TCRdb took over this immuneACCESS table, retaining in-frame rearrangements with V and J assigned. Such tables are incomplete; in checked studies, under half of the missing clones stem from an unresolved V gene, and the remainder is unexplained. V, J and clone size are those of that table, while D and trimming were read from the DNA. Counted in this sample were roughly 380,000 clones; about 90% of them appeared once. The biggest ten clones account for 2.5% to 3.5% of the sample.

A remark on this clone: Its antigen is still unknown. Base qualities are not at hand, and no much larger clone is one base apart.

There are 13 amino acids in the CDR3, from cysteine to phenylalanine inclusive. Of all the DNA, just the CDR3 is kept, 39 bases in frame from base 1. V loses 5 bases of germline sequence and J loses 6 bases, and the interval between the two ends is 14 bases. Looking up the germline V gene (reference sequence) yields CDR1 MNHEY and CDR2 SMNVEV. The sequence is built from TRBV27 and TRBJ2-7; the D gene assignment is ambiguous. This TCR was recovered from a woman in her thirties who had recovered from COVID-19. Material: PBMCs or T cells enriched from blood (not recorded which). The nucleotides are TGTGCCAGCAGTCAGGCCTGGGCTTCCGAGCAGTACTTC. This yields the protein CASSQAWASEQYF.